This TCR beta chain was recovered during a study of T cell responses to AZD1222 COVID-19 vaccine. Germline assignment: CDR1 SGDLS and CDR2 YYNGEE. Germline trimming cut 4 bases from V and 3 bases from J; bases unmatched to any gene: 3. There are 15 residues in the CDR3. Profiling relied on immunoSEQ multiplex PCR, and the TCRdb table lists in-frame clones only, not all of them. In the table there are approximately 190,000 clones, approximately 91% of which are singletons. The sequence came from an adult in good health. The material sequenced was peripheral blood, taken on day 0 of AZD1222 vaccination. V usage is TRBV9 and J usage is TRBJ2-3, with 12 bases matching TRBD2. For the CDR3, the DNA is TGTGCCAGCAGCCTACTAGCGGGGGGAACAGATACGCAGTATTTT. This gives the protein CASSLLAGGTDTQYF.